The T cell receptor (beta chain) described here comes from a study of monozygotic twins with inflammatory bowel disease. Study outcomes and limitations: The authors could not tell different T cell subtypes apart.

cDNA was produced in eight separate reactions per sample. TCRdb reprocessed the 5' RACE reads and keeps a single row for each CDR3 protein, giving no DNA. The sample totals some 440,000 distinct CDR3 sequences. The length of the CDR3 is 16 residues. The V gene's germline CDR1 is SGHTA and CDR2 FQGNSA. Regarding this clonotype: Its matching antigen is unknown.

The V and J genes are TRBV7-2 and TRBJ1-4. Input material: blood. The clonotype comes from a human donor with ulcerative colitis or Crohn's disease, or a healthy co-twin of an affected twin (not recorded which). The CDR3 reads CASSSGVRPANEKLFF.